The T cell receptor beta chain under discussion was sequenced for a study of blood T cell repertoires in COVID-19. As for the study in general: Italy, Spain and the United States were the sources of the convalescent and acute COVID-19 samples.

V was cut by 2 bases and J by 5 bases, with 13 bases left in between. CDR3 length: 15 residues. Germline assignment: CDR1 LNHDA and CDR2 SQIVND (reference sequence). Here immunoSEQ multiplex PCR was the method, and the copy in TCRdb shows in-frame clones only, minus some. The table includes 300,000 to 350,000 clones, 90% to 95% detected once. The chain uses TRBV19 and TRBJ1-5; D unclear. The TCR originated in a woman aged 25 to 39 who had been exposed to COVID-19. What was sequenced was PBMCs or T cells enriched from blood (not recorded which). CDR3 bases: TGTGCCAGTAGTATACGGAGGTTGGGTGATCAGCCCCAGCATTTT. Translated, it gives CASSIRRLGDQPQHF. The whole variable domain, remainder taken from reference TRBV19 and TRBJ1-5, is DGGITQSPKYLFRKEGQNVTLSCEQNLNHDAMYWYRQDPGQGLRLIYYSQIVNDFQKGDIAEGYSVSREKKESFPLTVTSAQKNPTAFYLCASSIRRLGDQPQHFGDGTRLSIL.